In its sample, the clone carrying this T cell receptor (beta chain) was seen many times. Membership in each cohort depended on participant-reported clinical history. The study counted Cohort 3 donors as recovered given two negative PCRs, clearance, or symptom resolution. Per the original methods: Estimation of nucleated cell counts was performed using reference gene primer amplification. Here immunoSEQ multiplex PCR was the method, and the copy in TCRdb shows in-frame clones only, minus some. That table furnishes V, J and clone size, whereas the DNA furnished D and trimming. Of nearly 250,000 clones detected, 86% appear once; the ten largest clones hold 2% to 2.5%. The data are from a study of blood T cell repertoires in COVID-19. Study summary: Sources were T cells, B-cell-depleted T cells, or PBMCs; the material itself was cDNA or gDNA.

CDR1 and CDR2 from the germline V gene are MNHEY and SVGAGI. V was shortened by 8 bases and J by 0 bases, with 10 bases between the two germline ends. This CDR3 is built from 13 residues. This receptor was identified in a woman in her forties or fifties who had recovered from COVID-19. Sequencing used PBMCs or T cells enriched from blood (not recorded which). The rearrangement joins TRBV6-5 to TRBJ1-2, with a possible D match to TRBD1 (5 bases). The CDR3 sequence: CASQGAANYGYTF. The DNA of the CDR3 is TGTGCCAGCCAAGGGGCAGCTAACTATGGCTACACCTTC.